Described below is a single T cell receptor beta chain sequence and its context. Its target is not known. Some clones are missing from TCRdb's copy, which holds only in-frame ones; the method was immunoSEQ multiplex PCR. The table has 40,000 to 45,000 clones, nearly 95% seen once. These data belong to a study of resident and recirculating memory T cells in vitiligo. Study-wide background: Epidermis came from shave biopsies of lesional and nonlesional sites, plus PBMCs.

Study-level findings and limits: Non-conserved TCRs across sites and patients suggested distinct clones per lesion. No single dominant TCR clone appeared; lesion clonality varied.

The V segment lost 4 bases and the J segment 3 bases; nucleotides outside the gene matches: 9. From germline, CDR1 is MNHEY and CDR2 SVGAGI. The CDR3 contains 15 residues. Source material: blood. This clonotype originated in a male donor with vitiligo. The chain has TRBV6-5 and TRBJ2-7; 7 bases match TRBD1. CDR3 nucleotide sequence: TGTGCCAGCAGTTCCCCCCCGGGACAGCGCTACGAGCAGTACTTC. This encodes CASSSPPGQRYEQYF.